This T cell receptor beta chain derives from a study of blood T cell repertoires in COVID-19. Study-level information: Sites in the United States, Italy and Spain provided acute and convalescent COVID-19 samples. T cells, B-cell-depleted T cells, or PBMCs provided the cDNA or gDNA that served as material.

Measured with immunoSEQ multiplex PCR; TCRdb has only the in-frame clones, and not every one. The sample lists 45,000 to 55,000 clones, about 79% seen once, with 11% in the top ten. V gave up 1 base and J gave up 4 bases, with 13 bases separating them. Germline values: CDR1 LNHNV, CDR2 YYDKDF (reference sequence). This CDR3 is built from 15 residues. The clonotype comes from a man older than 75 with COVID-19, enrolled during active disease. The sample was peripheral blood. The chain links TRBV15 to TRBJ1-2; the D gene is possibly TRBD1 (6 bases). As DNA, the CDR3 is TGTGCCACCAGCAGAGGTGCAACAGGGATCTATGGCTACACCTTC. It codes for CATSRGATGIYGYTF.